These T cell receptor beta chains were read from a single sample in a study of technical replicates of blood from a handful of donors. The table came from immunoSEQ multiplex PCR; TCRdb's copy has only in-frame clones and leaves some out. The sample shows more than 65,000 clones, over 85% of them seen only once. The source material was T cells isolated from PBMCs. These TCRs come from a human donor in good health. The CDR3 runs from the conserved cysteine through the conserved F or W. Fields, in order: V gene, J gene, clone size, D gene, CDR3 protein, CDR3 DNA. A D gene is named only where the DNA matches it firmly. Expanded clones get a size class; other rows say once, few or many, or leave the size out.

V gene: TRBV7-3
J gene: TRBJ2-1
clone size: few
D gene: TRBD2
CDR3 protein: CASSSTGTSVNEQFF
CDR3 DNA: TGTGCCAGCAGCTCCACCGGGACTAGTGTCAATGAGCAGTTCTTC

V gene: TRBV6-4
J gene: TRBJ1-1
clone size: NA
D gene: NA
CDR3 protein: CASSETGNTEAFF
CDR3 DNA: TGTGCCAGCAGTGAGACAGGGAACACTGAAGCTTTCTTT

V gene: TRBV7-8
J gene: TRBJ2-7
clone size: NA
D gene: NA
CDR3 protein: CASSAPPTSYEQYF
CDR3 DNA: TGTGCCAGCAGCGCCCCCCCCACAAGCTACGAGCAGTACTTC

V gene: TRBV19
J gene: TRBJ2-5
clone size: NA
D gene: TRBD2
CDR3 protein: CATATGRGTQYF
CDR3 DNA: TGTGCCACCGCGACTGGGAGGGGGACCCAGTACTTC

V gene: TRBV27
J gene: TRBJ2-7
clone size: NA
D gene: NA
CDR3 protein: CASSLYFSDPSYEQYF
CDR3 DNA: TGTGCCAGCAGTTTATATTTCAGTGATCCCTCCTACGAGCAGTACTTC

V gene: TRBV30
J gene: TRBJ2-7
clone size: NA
D gene: TRBD1
CDR3 protein: CAWSGTGGNEQYF
CDR3 DNA: TGTGCCTGGAGTGGGACAGGGGGCAACGAGCAGTACTTC

V gene: TRBV5-1
J gene: TRBJ2-1
clone size: once
D gene: TRBD1
CDR3 protein: CASSSPDRGPDNEQFF
CDR3 DNA: TGCGCCAGCAGCTCCCCGGACAGGGGGCCTGACAATGAGCAGTTCTTC

V gene: TRBV29-1
J gene: TRBJ1-1
clone size: NA
D gene: NA
CDR3 protein: CSVTVTRGHGAFF
CDR3 DNA: TGCAGCGTTACCGTGACGAGGGGACATGGGGCTTTCTTT

V gene: TRBV5-4
J gene: TRBJ1-2
clone size: NA
D gene: NA
CDR3 protein: CASSLGGYNYGYTF
CDR3 DNA: TGTGCCAGCAGCTTGGGAGGGTACAACTATGGCTACACCTTC

V gene: TRBV30
J gene: TRBJ1-4
clone size: NA
D gene: NA
CDR3 protein: CAWSGLRGSNEKLFF
CDR3 DNA: TGTGCCTGGAGTGGCCTCAGGGGCTCTAATGAAAAACTGTTTTTT

V gene: TRBV12-2
J gene: TRBJ1-2
clone size: NA
D gene: NA
CDR3 protein: CASRLAGFGYTF
CDR3 DNA: TGTGCAAGTCGCTTAGCCGGGTTTGGCTACACCTTC

V gene: TRBV11-3
J gene: TRBJ2-4
clone size: once
D gene: NA
CDR3 protein: CASSPGAIAKNIQYF
CDR3 DNA: TGTGCCAGCAGCCCTGGGGCTATAGCCAAAAACATTCAGTACTTC

V gene: TRBV6-6
J gene: TRBJ1-3
clone size: once
D gene: TRBD1
CDR3 protein: CASSDQGVRNTIYF
CDR3 DNA: TGTGCCAGCAGTGATCAGGGGGTGCGTAACACCATATATTTT

V gene: TRBV6-6
J gene: TRBJ2-1
clone size: NA
D gene: NA
CDR3 protein: CASSYRDFYNEQFF
CDR3 DNA: TGTGCCAGCAGTTACCGGGACTTCTACAATGAGCAGTTCTTC

V gene: TRBV2
J gene: TRBJ1-1
clone size: few
D gene: TRBD1
CDR3 protein: CASSGRDRGPTEAFF
CDR3 DNA: TGTGCCAGCAGTGGGAGGGACAGGGGACCCACTGAAGCTTTCTTT

V gene: TRBV7-6
J gene: TRBJ2-7
clone size: NA
D gene: TRBD2
CDR3 protein: CASSLGLAYEQYF
CDR3 DNA: TGTGCCAGCAGCCTTGGACTAGCTTACGAGCAGTACTTC

V gene: TRBV6-1
J gene: TRBJ2-3
clone size: NA
D gene: NA
CDR3 protein: CASTQPTDTQYF
CDR3 DNA: TGTGCCAGCACACAGCCCACGGATACGCAGTATTTT

V gene: TRBV27
J gene: TRBJ1-1
clone size: NA
D gene: NA
CDR3 protein: CASSYGVNTEAFF
CDR3 DNA: TGTGCCAGCAGTTACGGAGTGAACACTGAAGCTTTCTTT

V gene: TRBV11-1
J gene: TRBJ2-1
clone size: few
D gene: TRBD2
CDR3 protein: CASSGGKRESYNEQFF
CDR3 DNA: TGTGCCAGCAGCGGGGGGAAGCGGGAGTCCTACAATGAGCAGTTCTTC

V gene: TRBV6-6
J gene: TRBJ2-7
clone size: NA
D gene: TRBD2
CDR3 protein: CASSYSTSGSRGEQYF
CDR3 DNA: TGTGCCAGCAGTTACTCGACTAGCGGGAGCCGGGGCGAGCAGTACTTC

V gene: TRBV7-3
J gene: TRBJ2-1
clone size: NA
D gene: TRBD2
CDR3 protein: CASSSTVASGYSYNEQFF
CDR3 DNA: TGTGCCAGCAGCTCAACCGTGGCTAGCGGGTACTCCTACAATGAGCAGTTCTTC

V gene: TRBV7-2
J gene: TRBJ2-3
clone size: NA
D gene: NA
CDR3 protein: CASSLVRADTQYF
CDR3 DNA: TGTGCCAGCAGCTTAGTCAGGGCAGATACGCAGTATTTT

V gene: TRBV30
J gene: TRBJ2-7
clone size: NA
D gene: NA
CDR3 protein: CAWSATGYEQYF
CDR3 DNA: TGTGCCTGGAGTGCTACAGGCTACGAGCAGTACTTC

V gene: TRBV9
J gene: TRBJ2-2
clone size: NA
D gene: NA
CDR3 protein: CASSGAGLKNTGELFF
CDR3 DNA: TGTGCCAGCAGCGGAGCAGGGCTAAAGAACACCGGGGAGCTGTTTTTT

V gene: TRBV19
J gene: TRBJ2-7
clone size: NA
D gene: TRBD2
CDR3 protein: CASSAGLAGPIPYEQYF
CDR3 DNA: TGTGCCAGTAGTGCCGGACTAGCGGGCCCGATACCCTACGAGCAGTACTTC

V gene: TRBV4-2
J gene: TRBJ1-1
clone size: once
D gene: NA
CDR3 protein: CASSHEAALNTEAFF
CDR3 DNA: TGTGCCAGCAGCCATGAGGCGGCTCTGAACACTGAAGCTTTCTTT

V gene: TRBV5-1
J gene: TRBJ2-1
clone size: NA
D gene: NA
CDR3 protein: CASSLDIQSHNEQFF
CDR3 DNA: TGCGCCAGCAGCTTGGATATACAGAGTCACAATGAGCAGTTCTTC

V gene: TRBV30
J gene: TRBJ1-1
clone size: NA
D gene: TRBD1
CDR3 protein: CAWSPGQGTTEAFF
CDR3 DNA: TGTGCCTGGAGTCCGGGACAGGGGACCACTGAAGCTTTCTTT

V gene: TRBV7-2
J gene: TRBJ1-3
clone size: NA
D gene: NA
CDR3 protein: CASSPYRTHVRNTIYF
CDR3 DNA: TGTGCCAGCAGCCCCTACAGGACCCACGTAAGAAACACCATATATTTT

V gene: TRBV27
J gene: TRBJ2-1
clone size: NA
D gene: TRBD2
CDR3 protein: CASSFLGTHSLAGASNEQFF
CDR3 DNA: TGTGCCAGCAGTTTCCTAGGGACCCATTCTCTAGCGGGAGCCTCCAATGAGCAGTTCTTC

V gene: TRBV10-3
J gene: TRBJ2-7
clone size: NA
D gene: TRBD2
CDR3 protein: CAISDPRGDRSYEQYF
CDR3 DNA: TGTGCCATCAGTGATCCTCGGGGGGACCGCTCCTACGAGCAGTACTTC

V gene: TRBV15
J gene: TRBJ2-2
clone size: few
D gene: NA
CDR3 protein: CATSRDRNTGELFF
CDR3 DNA: TGTGCCACCAGCAGGGACAGGAACACCGGGGAGCTGTTTTTT

V gene: TRBV30
J gene: TRBJ2-1
clone size: NA
D gene: NA
CDR3 protein: CAWKPGYNEQFF
CDR3 DNA: TGTGCCTGGAAGCCCGGCTACAATGAGCAGTTCTTC

V gene: TRBV7-8
J gene: TRBJ1-2
clone size: NA
D gene: TRBD1
CDR3 protein: CASHTGGDYGYTF
CDR3 DNA: TGTGCCAGCCACACAGGGGGCGACTATGGCTACACCTTC

V gene: TRBV6-5
J gene: TRBJ2-7
clone size: NA
D gene: TRBD2
CDR3 protein: CASSSDPGGNYEQYF
CDR3 DNA: TGTGCCAGCAGTTCTGACCCGGGGGGGAACTACGAGCAGTACTTC